This T cell receptor beta chain was profiled in a study of control samples from healthy donors and cancer patients. The V and J ends lost 4 bases and 0 bases, in that order; junction bases with no gene match: 9. Germline values: CDR1 KGHSH, CDR2 LQKENI. The CDR3 sequence is 16 residues long. Assay: immunoSEQ multiplex PCR; the TCRdb copy retains only in-frame clones and omits some. The data show about 85,000 clones, 85% to 90% seen once. J is TRBJ2-7 and V is TRBV18, with 7 bases that match TRBD2. This receptor was identified in an older woman in good health. Sequencing used blood. CDR3 DNA: TGTGCCAGCTCACGAGGAGGCGCGGGAGTCTCCTACGAGCAGTACTTC. Its protein is CASSRGGAGVSYEQYF.